This TCR beta chain stems from a study of T cells in Graves' hyperthyroidism and ophthalmopathy. Study results and limitations: In simple terms, a model built on 13 V-J features told ophthalmopathy apart from stable hyperthyroidism. Progression to ophthalmopathy was predicted a median of about six months early.

A Clinical Activity Score of at least 3, a NOSPECS grade of at least 4 and a duration under 3 months were recorded in the ophthalmopathy patients. Fresh 10 ml peripheral blood yielded PBMCs. This clonotype was counted a few times. Antigen specificity is unknown. Using RNA transcripts as the source, TCR beta CDR3 regions were amplified. A set of HTBI primers served as the primers for a first-round RT-PCR of the TCR CDR3. In TCRdb, the multiplex PCR reads were re-called with MiXCR into one record per CDR3 protein. This sample has around 240,000 distinct CDR3 sequences, with around 17% found just once. Germline values: CDR1 SQVTM, CDR2 ANQGSEA. J lost 8 bases, V lost 6 bases, and 14 bases had no gene match. The CDR3 totals 17 residues.

Input material: blood. The chain carries TRBV29-1 and TRBJ2-1; 15 bases are shared with TRBD2. The clonotype comes from a woman under 30 with Graves' ophthalmopathy. The CDR3 spells CSVSYPGTSGRNDEQFF. The CDR3 DNA is TGCAGCGTCTCCTACCCCGGGACTAGCGGGAGGAACGATGAGCAGTTCTTC.